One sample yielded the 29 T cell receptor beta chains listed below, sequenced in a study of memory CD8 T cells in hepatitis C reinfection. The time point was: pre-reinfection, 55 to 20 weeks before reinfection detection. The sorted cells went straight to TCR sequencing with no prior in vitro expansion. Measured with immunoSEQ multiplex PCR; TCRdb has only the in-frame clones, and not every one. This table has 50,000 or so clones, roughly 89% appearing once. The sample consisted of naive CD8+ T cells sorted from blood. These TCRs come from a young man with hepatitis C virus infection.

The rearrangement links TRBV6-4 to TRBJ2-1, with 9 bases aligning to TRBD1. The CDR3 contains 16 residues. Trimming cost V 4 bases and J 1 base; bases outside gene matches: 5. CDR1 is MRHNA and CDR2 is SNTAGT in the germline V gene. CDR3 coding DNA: TGTGCCAGCAGTGCCACAGGGGGCAGGTCCTACAATGAGCAGTTCTTC. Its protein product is CASSATGGRSYNEQFF.

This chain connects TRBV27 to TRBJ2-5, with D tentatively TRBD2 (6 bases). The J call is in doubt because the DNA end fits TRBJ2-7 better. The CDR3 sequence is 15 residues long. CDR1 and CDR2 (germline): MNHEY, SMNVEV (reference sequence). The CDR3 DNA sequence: TGTGCCAGCAGTTACCAGGAGGGAGGCTCCTACGAGCAGTACTTC. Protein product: CASSYQEGGSYEQYF.

The chain's CDR3 is CASSLVVRPPGELFF. The DNA of the CDR3 is TGTGCCAGCAGCTTAGTTGTCAGGCCCCCCGGGGAGCTGTTTTTT. The chain recombines TRBV7-8 with TRBJ2-2; D is unclear. The germline V gene has CDR1 SGHVS and CDR2 FQNEAQ. Trimming removed 1 base from V and 6 bases from J, with 12 bases in between. This CDR3 spans 15 amino acids.

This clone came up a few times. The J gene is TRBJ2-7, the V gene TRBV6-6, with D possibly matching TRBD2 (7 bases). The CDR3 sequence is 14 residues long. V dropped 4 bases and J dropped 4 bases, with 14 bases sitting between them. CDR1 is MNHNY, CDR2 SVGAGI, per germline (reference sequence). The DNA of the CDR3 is TGTGCCAGCAGTTCCGGTGAGGGGGGGTACGAGCAGTACGTC. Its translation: CASSSGEGGYEQYV.

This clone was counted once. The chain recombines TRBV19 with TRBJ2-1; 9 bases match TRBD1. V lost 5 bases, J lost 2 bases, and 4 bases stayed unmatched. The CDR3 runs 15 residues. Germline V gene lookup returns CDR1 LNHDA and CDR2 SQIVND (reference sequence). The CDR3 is CASSLGTGPYNEQFF. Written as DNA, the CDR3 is TGTGCCAGTAGTCTTGGGACAGGGCCCTACAATGAGCAGTTCTTC.

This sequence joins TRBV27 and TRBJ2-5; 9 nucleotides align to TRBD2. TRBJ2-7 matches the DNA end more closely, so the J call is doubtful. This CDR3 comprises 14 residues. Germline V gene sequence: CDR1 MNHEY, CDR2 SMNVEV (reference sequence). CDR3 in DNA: TGTGCCAGCAGCCGACTAGCGGATCTTTACGAGCAGTACTTC. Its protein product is CASSRLADLYEQYF.

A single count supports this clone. This CDR3 reads CASSSDGTGFYEQYF. CDR3 coding DNA: TGTGCCAGCAGTTCCGACGGGACAGGGTTCTACGAGCAGTACTTC. The J gene is TRBJ2-5, the V gene TRBV27; 9 bases fit TRBD1. The DNA matches TRBJ2-7 better at its end, which makes the J call doubtful. The germline V gene has CDR1 MNHEY and CDR2 SMNVEV (reference sequence). CDR3 length equals 15 residues.

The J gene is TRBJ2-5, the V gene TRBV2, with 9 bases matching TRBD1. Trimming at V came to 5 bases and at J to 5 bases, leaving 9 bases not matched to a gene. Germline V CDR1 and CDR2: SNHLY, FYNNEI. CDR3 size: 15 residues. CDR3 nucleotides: TGTGCCAGCAGTTCCCGACAGGGGGTTGGGGAGACCCAGTACTTC. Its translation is CASSSRQGVGETQYF.

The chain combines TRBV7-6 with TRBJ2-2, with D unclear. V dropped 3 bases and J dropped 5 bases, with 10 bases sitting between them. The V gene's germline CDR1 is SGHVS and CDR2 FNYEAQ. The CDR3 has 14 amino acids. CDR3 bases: TGTGCCAGCAGCTTCTCAGCCGGGACCGGGGAGCTGTTTTTT. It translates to CASSFSAGTGELFF.

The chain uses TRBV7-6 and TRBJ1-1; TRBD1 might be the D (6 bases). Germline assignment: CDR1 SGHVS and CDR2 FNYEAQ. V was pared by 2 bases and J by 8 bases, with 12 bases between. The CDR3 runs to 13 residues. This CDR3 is CASSLSGGQEAFF. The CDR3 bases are TGTGCCAGCAGCTTATCGGGGGGGCAGGAAGCTTTCTTT.

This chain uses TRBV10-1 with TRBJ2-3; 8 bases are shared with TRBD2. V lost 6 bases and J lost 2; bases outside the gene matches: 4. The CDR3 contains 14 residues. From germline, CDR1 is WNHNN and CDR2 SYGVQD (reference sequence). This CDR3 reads CASRAGENTDTQYF. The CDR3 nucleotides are TGCGCCAGCAGAGCGGGGGAGAACACAGATACGCAGTATTTT.

The chain's CDR3 is CASSLLSSGANEQFF. The CDR3 bases are TGTGCCAGCAGCTTATTGTCTAGCGGGGCGAATGAGCAGTTCTTC. The V and J genes are TRBV7-9 and TRBJ2-1, with TRBD2 matching 9 bases. Germline trimming cut 2 bases from V and 7 bases from J; bases unmatched to any gene: 6. This CDR3 is 15 amino acids long. The germline CDR1 and CDR2 sequences are SEHNR and FQNEAQ (reference sequence).

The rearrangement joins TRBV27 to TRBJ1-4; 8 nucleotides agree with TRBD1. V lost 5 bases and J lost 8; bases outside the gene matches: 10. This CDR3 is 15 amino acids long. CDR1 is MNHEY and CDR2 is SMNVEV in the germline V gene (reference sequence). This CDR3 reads CASSRLPRQGEKLFF. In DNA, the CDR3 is TGTGCCAGCAGTAGACTTCCCCGACAGGGGGAAAAACTGTTTTTT.

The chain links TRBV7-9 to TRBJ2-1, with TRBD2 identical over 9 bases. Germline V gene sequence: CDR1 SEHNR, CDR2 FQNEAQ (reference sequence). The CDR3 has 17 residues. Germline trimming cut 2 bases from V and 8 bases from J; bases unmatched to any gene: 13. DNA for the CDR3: TGTGCCAGCAGCTTATGGGGGTCGGCGGGGGGGCCGGATGAGCAGTTCTTC. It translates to CASSLWGSAGGPDEQFF. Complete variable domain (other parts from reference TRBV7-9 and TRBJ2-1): DTGVSQNPRHKITKRGQNVTFRCDPISEHNRLYWYRQTLGQGPEFLTYFQNEAQLEKSRLLSDRFSAERPKGSFSTLEIQRTEQGDSAMYLCASSLWGSAGGPDEQFFGPGTRLTVL.

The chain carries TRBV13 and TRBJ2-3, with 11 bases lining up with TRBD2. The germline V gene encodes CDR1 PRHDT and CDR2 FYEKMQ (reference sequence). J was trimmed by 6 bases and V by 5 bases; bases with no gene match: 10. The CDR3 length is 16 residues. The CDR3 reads CASSRVSSGGADTQYF. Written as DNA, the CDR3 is TGTGCCAGCAGCCGTGTGAGTAGCGGGGGGGCGGATACGCAGTATTTT. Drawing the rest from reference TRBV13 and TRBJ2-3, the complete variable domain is AAGVIQSPRHLIKEKRETATLKCYPIPRHDTVYWYQQGPGQDPQFLISFYEKMQSDKGSIPDRFSAQQFSDYHSELNMSSLELGDSALYFCASSRVSSGGADTQYFGPGTRLTVL.

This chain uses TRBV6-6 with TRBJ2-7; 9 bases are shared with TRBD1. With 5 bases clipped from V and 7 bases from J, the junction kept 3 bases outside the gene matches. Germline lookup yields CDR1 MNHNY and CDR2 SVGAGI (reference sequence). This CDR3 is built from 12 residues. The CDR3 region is CASSGQGWEQYV. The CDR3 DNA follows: TGTGCCAGCAGTGGACAGGGGTGGGAGCAGTACGTC.

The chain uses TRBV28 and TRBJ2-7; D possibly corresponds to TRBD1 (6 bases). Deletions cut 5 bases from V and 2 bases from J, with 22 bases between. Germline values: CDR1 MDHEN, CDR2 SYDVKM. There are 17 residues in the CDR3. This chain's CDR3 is CASSHDLQGPVTYEQYF. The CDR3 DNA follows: TGTGCCAGCAGTCACGACCTACAGGGCCCCGTGACCTACGAGCAGTACTTC.

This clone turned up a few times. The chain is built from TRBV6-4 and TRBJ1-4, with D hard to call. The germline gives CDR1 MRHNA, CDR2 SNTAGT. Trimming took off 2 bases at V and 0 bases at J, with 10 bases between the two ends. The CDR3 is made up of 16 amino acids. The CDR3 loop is CASSDNRQATNEKLFF. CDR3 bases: TGTGCCAGCAGTGACAACAGACAAGCAACTAATGAAAAACTGTTTTTT.

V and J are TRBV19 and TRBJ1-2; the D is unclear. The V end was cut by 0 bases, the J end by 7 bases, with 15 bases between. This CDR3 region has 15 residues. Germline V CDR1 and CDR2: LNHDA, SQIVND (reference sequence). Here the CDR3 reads CASSIDLGPGPGYTF. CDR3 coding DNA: TGTGCCAGTAGTATAGACCTCGGTCCTGGGCCTGGCTACACCTTC.

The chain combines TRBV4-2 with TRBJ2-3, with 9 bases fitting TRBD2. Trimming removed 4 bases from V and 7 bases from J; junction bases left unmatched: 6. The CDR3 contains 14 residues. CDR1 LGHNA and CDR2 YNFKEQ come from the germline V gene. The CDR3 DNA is TGTGCCAGCAGCCCTAGCGGGGATCAGTATACGCAGTATTTT. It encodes CASSPSGDQYTQYF.

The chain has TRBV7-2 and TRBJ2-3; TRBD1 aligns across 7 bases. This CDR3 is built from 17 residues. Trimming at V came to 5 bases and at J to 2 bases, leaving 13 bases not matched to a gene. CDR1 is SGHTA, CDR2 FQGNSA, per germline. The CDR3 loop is CASSALDRSFFTDTQYF. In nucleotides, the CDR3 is TGTGCCAGCAGCGCCCTGGACAGGAGTTTTTTCACAGATACGCAGTATTTT.

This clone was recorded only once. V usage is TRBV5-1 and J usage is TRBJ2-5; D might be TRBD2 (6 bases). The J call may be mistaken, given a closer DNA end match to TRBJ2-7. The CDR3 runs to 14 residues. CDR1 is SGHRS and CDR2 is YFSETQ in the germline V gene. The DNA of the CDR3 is TGCGCCAGCAGCCCGGACGGGAGCTCCTACGAGCAGTACTTC. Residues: CASSPDGSSYEQYF.

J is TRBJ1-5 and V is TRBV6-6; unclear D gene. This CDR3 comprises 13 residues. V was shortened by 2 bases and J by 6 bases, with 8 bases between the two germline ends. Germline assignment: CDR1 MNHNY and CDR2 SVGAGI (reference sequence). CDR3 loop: CASSYGSGQPQHF. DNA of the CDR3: TGTGCCAGCAGTTACGGGTCAGGTCAGCCCCAGCATTTT.

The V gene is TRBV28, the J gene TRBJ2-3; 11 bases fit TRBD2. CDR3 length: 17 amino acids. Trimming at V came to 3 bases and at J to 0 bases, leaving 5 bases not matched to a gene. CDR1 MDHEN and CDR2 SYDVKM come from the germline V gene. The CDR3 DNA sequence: TGTGCCAGCAGTTTGTTACTAGCGGGAGTTAGCACAGATACGCAGTATTTT. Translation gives CASSLLLAGVSTDTQYF.

CDR3 in amino acids: CASSSFPPGLAGAADTQYF. DNA for the CDR3: TGTGCCAGCAGCTCATTCCCTCCGGGACTAGCGGGAGCGGCAGATACGCAGTATTTT. V gene TRBV5-4 combines with J gene TRBJ2-3; 14 nucleotides agree with TRBD2. The CDR3 spans 19 residues. The germline V gene encodes CDR1 SGHNT and CDR2 YYREEE (reference sequence). V was clipped by 3 bases and J by 4 bases; unmatched bases: 13.

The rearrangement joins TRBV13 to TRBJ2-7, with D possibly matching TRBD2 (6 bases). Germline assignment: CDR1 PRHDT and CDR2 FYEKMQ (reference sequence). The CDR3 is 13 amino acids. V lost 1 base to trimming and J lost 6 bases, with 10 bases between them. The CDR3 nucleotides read TGTGCCAGCAGCTTAGCGGGAGACGGCGAGCAGTACGTC. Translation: CASSLAGDGEQYV.

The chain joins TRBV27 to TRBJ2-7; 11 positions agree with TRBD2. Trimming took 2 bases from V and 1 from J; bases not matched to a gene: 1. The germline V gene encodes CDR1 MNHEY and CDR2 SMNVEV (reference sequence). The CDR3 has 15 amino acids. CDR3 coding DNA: TGTGCCAGCAGTTTAGGGACTAGCGGTTCCTACGAGCAGTACTTC. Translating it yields CASSLGTSGSYEQYF.

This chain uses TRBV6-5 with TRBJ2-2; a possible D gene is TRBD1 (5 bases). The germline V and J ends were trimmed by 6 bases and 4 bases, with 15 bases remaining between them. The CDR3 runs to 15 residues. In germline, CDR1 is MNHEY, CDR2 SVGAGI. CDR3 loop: CASSPGLRGTGELFF. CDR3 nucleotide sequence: TGTGCCAGCAGCCCCGGGCTTAGGGGCACCGGGGAGCTGTTTTTT.

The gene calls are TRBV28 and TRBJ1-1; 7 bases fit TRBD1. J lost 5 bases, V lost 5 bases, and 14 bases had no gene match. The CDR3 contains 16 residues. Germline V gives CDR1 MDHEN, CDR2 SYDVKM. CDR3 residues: CASSPTGKLLETEAFF. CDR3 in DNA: TGTGCCAGCAGTCCGACAGGGAAGTTACTGGAGACTGAAGCTTTCTTT.